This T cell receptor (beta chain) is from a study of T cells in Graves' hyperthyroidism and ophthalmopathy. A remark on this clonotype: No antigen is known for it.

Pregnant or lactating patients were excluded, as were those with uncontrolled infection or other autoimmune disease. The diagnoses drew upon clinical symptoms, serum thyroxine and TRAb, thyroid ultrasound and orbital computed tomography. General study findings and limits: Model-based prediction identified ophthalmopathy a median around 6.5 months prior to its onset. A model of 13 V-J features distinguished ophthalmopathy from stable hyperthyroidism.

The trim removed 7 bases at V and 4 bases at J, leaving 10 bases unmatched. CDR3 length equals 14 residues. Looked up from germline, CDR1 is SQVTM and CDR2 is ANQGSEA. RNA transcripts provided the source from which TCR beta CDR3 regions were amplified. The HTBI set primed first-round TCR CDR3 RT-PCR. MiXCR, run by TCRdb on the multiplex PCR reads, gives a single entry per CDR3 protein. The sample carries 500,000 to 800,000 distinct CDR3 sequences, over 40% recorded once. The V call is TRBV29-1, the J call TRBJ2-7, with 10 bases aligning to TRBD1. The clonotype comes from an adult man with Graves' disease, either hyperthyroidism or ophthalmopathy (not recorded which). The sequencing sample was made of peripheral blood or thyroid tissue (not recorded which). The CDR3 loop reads CSGGQGKGAYEQYF. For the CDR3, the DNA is TGCAGCGGGGGACAGGGGAAGGGGGCTTACGAGCAGTACTTC.